The clone carrying this T cell receptor (beta chain) was found many times. This specimen comes from a study of Ad26.COV2.S vaccination and SARS-CoV-2 variants. TCRdb's table, derived via immunoSEQ multiplex PCR, lists solely in-frame clones and lacks some. The sample contains about 440,000 clones, around 88% of which appear only once. This CDR3 comprises 17 residues. CDR1 LGHNA and CDR2 YNFKEQ come from the germline V gene. V was clipped by 0 bases and J by 4 bases; unmatched bases: 10. As for treatment: 15 to 20 received Ad26.COV2.S at low or high dose, single or two shots; about 5 received placebo; per-sample allocation not given. Day 63 following the first vaccine or placebo injection was when the samples were taken.

This chain joins TRBV4-2 and TRBJ2-7, with 9 bases lining up with TRBD2. The sequences come from peripheral blood, collected in a trial of Ad26.COV2.S vaccine versus placebo. This clonotype was obtained from a person between 18 and 65 years old who received the Ad26.COV2.S COVID-19 vaccine or a placebo. The CDR3 coding sequence is TGTGCCAGCAGCCAAGATGAGAGGAGCGGGAGGTCGTACGAGCAGTACTTC. Its protein product is CASSQDERSGRSYEQYF.